This T cell receptor beta chain originates from a study of radiotherapy plus CTLA-4 blockade in lung cancer. Study at large: For about 19% of patients, objective responses occurred, and around 31% had disease control. General study findings and limits: Reportedly, early blood T cell clone dynamics best predicted response, with interferon-beta. Radiotherapy with ipilimumab was followed by blood expansion of tumor-derived clones.

Produced via immunoSEQ multiplex PCR; TCRdb's table is partial and in-frame only. The sample lists about 100,000 clones, 83% occurring once. Patients had chemo-refractory metastatic non-small-cell lung cancer and received focal radiation plus CTLA-4 blockade that used ipilimumab. The V end lost 6 bases, the J end lost 2 bases, and 10 bases lay between the germline ends. This CDR3 comprises 13 residues. Germline lookup yields CDR1 MNHEY and CDR2 SMNVEV (reference sequence). Comment on this clone: Its cognate antigen is unknown.

The V and J genes are TRBV27 and TRBJ2-5; no definite D call. The sequence was collected from a human donor with non-small cell lung cancer who had stable disease on radiotherapy plus ipilimumab. The source was peripheral blood, collected from a patient treated with radiotherapy plus ipilimumab. In DNA, the CDR3 is TGTGCCAGCAGACGAACCGGTCAAGAGACCCAGTACTTC. Residues: CASRRTGQETQYF.